These T cell receptor beta chains were read from a single sample in a study of blood T cell repertoires in COVID-19. TCRdb's copy holds only in-frame clones and misses some; the assay was immunoSEQ multiplex PCR. The repertoire holds about 220,000 clones, with around 82% as singletons. Sample: peripheral blood. These receptor sequences come from a woman in her sixties or seventies with acute or convalescent COVID-19. Each CDR3 is given with its conserved first and last residue. The order of the fields is V gene, J gene, CDR3 length, D gene, clone size, CDR3 protein, CDR3 DNA. A D gene is named only where the DNA matches it firmly. Some rows mark clone size as missing; the rest say once, few, many or name a class of expanded clone.

TRBV6-2/TRBV6-3	TRBJ2-7	16	TRBD2	.	CASSLGTSATLRVQYF	TGTGCCAGCAGCCTTGGGACTAGCGCCACTCTACGTGTGCAGTACTTC
TRBV6-5	TRBJ1-6	12	TRBD1	.	CASGQANLPLHF	TGTGCCAGCGGACAGGCAAATTTACCCCTCCACTTT
TRBV21-1	TRBJ1-5	15	.	.	CASSNGQGDSQPQHF	TGTGCCAGCAGCAATGGACAGGGAGATAGTCAGCCCCAGCATTTT
TRBV6-2/TRBV6-3	TRBJ2-7	13	.	.	CASSYSWSYEQYF	TGTGCCAGCAGTTACTCGTGGAGCTACGAGCAGTACTTC
TRBV6-5	TRBJ2-3	14	.	.	CASTDWGDTDTQYF	TGTGCCAGCACCGACTGGGGAGATACAGATACGCAGTATTTT
TRBV28	TRBJ2-1	12	TRBD1	.	CASGTDYNEQFF	TGTGCCAGCGGGACAGACTACAATGAGCAGTTCTTC
TRBV10-3	TRBJ1-2	19	.	.	CAISEFVRGAPSKNYGYTF	TGTGCCATCAGTGAGTTTGTGCGGGGCGCCCCCAGTAAAAACTATGGCTACACCTTC
TRBV4-1	TRBJ2-2	14	TRBD1	.	CASRWDRGTGELFF	TGCGCCAGCAGATGGGACAGGGGTACCGGGGAGCTGTTTTTT
TRBV19	TRBJ1-2	14	.	.	CASSQGRANYGYTF	TGTGCCAGTAGCCAGGGGAGAGCTAACTATGGCTACACCTTC
TRBV4-2	TRBJ2-7	16	TRBD2	.	CASSQVVTSGGYEQYF	TGTGCCAGCAGCCAAGTCGTAACTAGCGGGGGCTACGAGCAGTACTTC
TRBV18	TRBJ1-1	13	.	.	CASSEGQNTEAFF	TGTGCCAGCTCAGAGGGACAGAACACTGAAGCTTTCTTT
TRBV18	TRBJ2-2	16	.	.	CASSPPAARSTGELFF	TGTGCCAGCTCACCACCCGCCGCGCGTAGCACCGGGGAGCTGTTTTTT
TRBV5-1	TRBJ1-2	13	.	.	CASSPGTVYGYTF	TGCGCCAGCAGCCCTGGAACAGTATATGGCTACACCTTC
TRBV28	TRBJ1-1	11	.	.	CATRGNTEAFF	TGTGCCACCCGGGGGAACACTGAAGCTTTCTTT
TRBV27	TRBJ2-1	15	.	.	CASRDSFFSYNEQFF	TGTGCCAGCAGGGACAGCTTTTTCTCCTACAATGAGCAGTTCTTC
TRBV2	TRBJ1-5	17	TRBD1	.	CASSPGWGTGKNQPQHF	TGTGCCAGCAGCCCAGGTTGGGGGACAGGAAAAAATCAGCCCCAGCATTTT
TRBV5-1	TRBJ1-2	15	.	.	CASSSQPGGGDGYTF	TGCGCCAGCAGCTCCCAGCCGGGGGGGGGAGATGGCTACACCTTC
TRBV6-5	TRBJ2-2	13	.	.	CASRTVNTGELFF	TGTGCCAGCAGGACAGTCAACACCGGGGAGCTGTTTTTT
TRBV5-4	TRBJ2-2	14	.	.	CASSHTRNTGELFF	TGTGCCAGCAGCCATACACGAAACACCGGGGAGCTGTTTTTT
TRBV3-1/TRBV3-2	TRBJ1-2	16	TRBD1	.	CAGHRDRASGVRGYTF	TGTGCCGGCCACCGGGACAGGGCGTCCGGTGTGCGGGGCTACACCTTC
TRBV12-2	TRBJ1-1	9	.	.	CARRREAFF	TGTGCAAGGAGGAGGGAAGCTTTCTTT
TRBV6-1	TRBJ1-2	15	.	.	CASSERRPEQYGYTF	TGTGCCAGCAGTGAAAGGAGGCCAGAGCAATATGGCTACACCTTC
TRBV4-3	TRBJ2-5	14	.	.	CASSQGQTLGTQYF	TGCGCCAGCAGCCAAGGGCAGACCCTAGGGACCCAGTACTTC
TRBV29-1	TRBJ1-2	14	.	.	CSAPVGGTNYGYTF	TGCAGCGCACCCGTGGGAGGGACGAACTATGGCTACACCTTC
TRBV12-5	TRBJ2-1	15	TRBD1	.	CASGSGQNSYNEQFF	TGTGCTAGTGGTTCGGGACAGAACTCCTACAATGAGCAGTTCTTC
TRBV6-2/TRBV6-3	TRBJ1-1	15	TRBD1	.	CASSRPGGVGTEAFF	TGTGCCAGCAGCCGCCCAGGGGGCGTGGGGACTGAAGCTTTCTTT
TRBV2	TRBJ1-4	15	.	.	CASSLSRAPNEKLFF	TGTGCCAGCAGTTTGTCCAGGGCACCTAATGAAAAACTGTTTTTT
TRBV9	TRBJ2-2	16	TRBD1	.	CASSARDRVSTGELFF	TGTGCCAGCAGCGCCCGAGACAGGGTGAGCACCGGGGAGCTGTTTTTT
TRBV6-5	TRBJ2-3	12	.	.	CASRTSTDTQYF	TGTGCCAGCAGGACTAGCACAGATACGCAGTATTTT
TRBV3-1/TRBV3-2	TRBJ2-3	17	TRBD2	.	CASSQKGDGGAGDTQYF	TGTGCCAGCAGCCAAAAGGGAGACGGGGGGGCAGGGGATACGCAGTATTTT
TRBV12-3/TRBV12-4	TRBJ2-3	13	.	.	CASSLGQTDTQYF	TGTGCCAGCAGTTTAGGCCAGACAGATACGCAGTATTTT
TRBV9	TRBJ2-2	14	.	.	CASSPGLYTGELFF	TGTGCCAGCAGCCCGGGACTTTACACCGGGGAGCTGTTTTTT
TRBV29-1	TRBJ1-4	14	.	.	CSVGRGGTNEKLFF	TGCAGCGTCGGACGGGGAGGCACTAATGAAAAACTGTTTTTT
TRBV12-2	TRBJ2-5	17	.	.	CASRPDAGSGSRETQYF	TGTGCAAGTCGCCCCGATGCGGGAAGCGGTTCTAGAGAGACCCAGTACTTC
TRBV3-1/TRBV3-2	TRBJ1-6	16	.	once	CASSQEGGGKNSPLHF	TGTGCCAGCAGCCAAGAAGGCGGGGGGAAGAATTCACCCCTCCACTTT
TRBV6-1	TRBJ2-7	13	.	.	CASSEFISYEQYF	TGTGCCAGCAGTGAATTTATCTCCTACGAGCAGTACTTC
TRBV18	TRBJ1-2	14	.	.	CASSPQGGLNGYTF	TGTGCCAGCTCACCACAAGGAGGGTTGAATGGCTACACCTTC
TRBV11-2	TRBJ2-2	15	.	.	CASSLTLANTGELFF	TGTGCCAGCAGCTTGACACTGGCAAACACCGGGGAGCTGTTTTTT
TRBV7-2	TRBJ1-2	16	.	few	CASSLVFRTDNYGYTF	TGTGCCAGCAGCTTAGTCTTTCGTACTGATAACTATGGCTACACCTTC
TRBV28	TRBJ2-7	15	.	.	CASSNVQTFTYEQYF	TGTGCCAGCTCCAACGTTCAGACATTTACCTACGAGCAGTACTTC
TRBV10-3	TRBJ1-5	13	.	.	CAISGDTYQPQHF	TGTGCCATCAGTGGCGACACCTATCAGCCCCAGCATTTT
TRBV6-2/TRBV6-3	TRBJ1-5	17	TRBD1	.	CASSYSTGGYGNQPQHF	TGTGCCAGCAGTTACTCGACAGGGGGGTACGGCAATCAGCCCCAGCATTTT
TRBV9	TRBJ1-1	16	.	.	CASSVNQDGSNTEAFF	TGTGCCAGCAGCGTGAATCAGGACGGGAGTAACACTGAAGCTTTCTTT
TRBV28	TRBJ2-3	11	.	.	CASRTSDTQYF	TGTGCCAGCCGCACATCAGATACGCAGTATTTT
TRBV7-2	TRBJ2-3	12	.	.	CASSDYTDTQYF	TGTGCCAGCAGCGACTATACAGATACGCAGTATTTT
TRBV4-1	TRBJ1-6	12	.	.	CASSPYNSPLHF	TGCGCCAGCAGCCCTTATAATTCACCCCTCCACTTT
TRBV7-9	TRBJ1-5	13	.	.	CASSLAENQPQHF	TGTGCCAGCAGCTTAGCTGAGAATCAGCCCCAGCATTTT
TRBV4-3	TRBJ2-1	16	.	.	CASSQEMEYQGNEQFF	TGCGCCAGCAGCCAAGAAATGGAATACCAGGGCAATGAGCAGTTCTTC
TRBV20-1	TRBJ1-2	13	TRBD1	few	CSASGTGKYGYTF	TGCAGTGCTAGTGGGACAGGGAAGTATGGCTACACCTTC
TRBV3-1/TRBV3-2	TRBJ1-2	13	.	.	CASSPLDKYGYTF	TGTGCCAGCAGCCCCCTGGACAAGTATGGCTACACCTTC
TRBV2	TRBJ1-3	14	TRBD1	once	CASSGTGTGNTIYF	TGTGCCAGCAGTGGGACAGGGACTGGAAACACCATATATTTT
TRBV25-1	TRBJ1-6	15	TRBD1	.	CASSEPGTGGSPLHF	TGTGCCAGCAGCGAACCCGGGACAGGGGGTTCACCCCTCCACTTT
TRBV28	TRBJ2-1	15	TRBD1	.	CASTSTGGSYNEQFF	TGTGCCAGCACATCCACAGGGGGCTCTTACAATGAGCAGTTCTTC
TRBV7-2	TRBJ1-2	15	.	.	CATQLRSGSRDGYTF	TGTGCCACCCAGCTTAGATCGGGAAGTCGGGATGGCTACACCTTC
TRBV6-5	TRBJ1-6	14	.	.	CASSYSGVGSPLHF	TGTGCCAGCAGTTACTCAGGGGTCGGGTCACCCCTCCACTTT
TRBV28	TRBJ1-3	15	.	.	CASQRPGNSGNTIYF	TGTGCCAGCCAACGCCCGGGGAACTCTGGAAACACCATATATTTT
TRBV30	TRBJ1-6	15	.	.	CAWSVGGLYNSPLHF	TGTGCCTGGAGTGTTGGGGGGTTATATAATTCACCCCTCCACTTT